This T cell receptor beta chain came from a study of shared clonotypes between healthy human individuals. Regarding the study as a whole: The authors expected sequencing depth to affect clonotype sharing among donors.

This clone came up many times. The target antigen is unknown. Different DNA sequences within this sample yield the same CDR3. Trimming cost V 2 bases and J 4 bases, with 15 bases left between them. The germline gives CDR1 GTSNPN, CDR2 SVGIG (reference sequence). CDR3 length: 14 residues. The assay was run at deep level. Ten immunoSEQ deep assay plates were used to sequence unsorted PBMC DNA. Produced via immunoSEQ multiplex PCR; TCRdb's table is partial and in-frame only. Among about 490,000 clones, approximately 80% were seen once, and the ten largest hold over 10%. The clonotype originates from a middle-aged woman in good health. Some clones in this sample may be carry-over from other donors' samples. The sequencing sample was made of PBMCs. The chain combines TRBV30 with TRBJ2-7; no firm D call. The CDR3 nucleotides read TGTGCCTGGAGTAATCCCATACTTCGTTACGAGCAGTACTTC. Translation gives CAWSNPILRYEQYF.